This T cell receptor beta chain was documented in a study of blood T cell repertoires in COVID-19. Background on the study: In each case, the material was cDNA or gDNA derived from T cells, B-cell-depleted T cells, or PBMCs.

CDR1 MDHEN and CDR2 SYDVKM come from the germline V gene. V lost 6 bases and J 9 bases, leaving 12 bases between the germline ends. This CDR3 spans 12 amino acids. This clone has just one count. In the original workflow: Counts of nucleated cells, estimated from reference gene primer amplification, were obtained. Profiling relied on immunoSEQ multiplex PCR, and the TCRdb table lists in-frame clones only, not all of them. V, J and clone size reflect that table, while D and trimming were determined from the DNA. The sample lists roughly 140,000 clones; 82% were seen once. Sequenced input: peripheral blood. The chain employs TRBV28 and TRBJ2-1; D gene ambiguous. This receptor was identified in a woman older than 75 with acute or convalescent COVID-19. CDR3 bases: TGTGCCAGCAGCCTTCTGTACGGTGAGCAGTTCTTC. Amino acid sequence: CASSLLYGEQFF.